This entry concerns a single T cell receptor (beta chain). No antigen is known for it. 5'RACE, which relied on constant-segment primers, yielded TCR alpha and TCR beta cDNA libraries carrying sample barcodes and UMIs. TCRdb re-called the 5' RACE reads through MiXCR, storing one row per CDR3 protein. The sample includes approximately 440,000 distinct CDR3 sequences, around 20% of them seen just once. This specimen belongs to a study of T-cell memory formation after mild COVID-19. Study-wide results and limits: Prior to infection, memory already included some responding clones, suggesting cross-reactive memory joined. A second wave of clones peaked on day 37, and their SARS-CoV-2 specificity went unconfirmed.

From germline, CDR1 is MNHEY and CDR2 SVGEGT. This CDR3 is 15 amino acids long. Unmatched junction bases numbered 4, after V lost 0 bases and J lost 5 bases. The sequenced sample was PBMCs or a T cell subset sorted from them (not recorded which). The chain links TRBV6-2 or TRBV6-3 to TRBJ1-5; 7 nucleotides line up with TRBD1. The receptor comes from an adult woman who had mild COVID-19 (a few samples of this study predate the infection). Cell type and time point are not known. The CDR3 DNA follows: TGTGCCAGCAGTTACTCGCCAGGGGGATATCAGCCCCAGCATTTT. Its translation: CASSYSPGGYQPQHF.